This T cell receptor (beta chain) was profiled in a study of T-cell memory formation after mild COVID-19. This clonotype was found a few times. One entry per CDR3 protein, called by TCRdb with MiXCR from the 5' RACE reads. The sample lists fewer than 500,000 distinct CDR3 sequences; around 27% were seen once. The sequencing sample was made of PBMCs or a T cell subset sorted from them (not recorded which). The TCR originated in an adult woman who had mild COVID-19 (a few samples of this study predate the infection). Cell type and time point are not known.

The CDR3 spells CASILAQLEEKGYTF. The CDR3 DNA reads as TGTGCCAGCATCTTGGCACAGCTCGAGGAGAAGGGCTACACCTTC. The J gene is TRBJ1-2, the V gene TRBV12-3 or TRBV12-4; no reliable D call. The CDR3 runs to 15 residues. The V end was cut by 7 bases, the J end by 8 bases, with 23 bases between.